Shown below are 14 T cell receptor beta chains from a single sample sequenced in a study of T-cell memory formation after mild COVID-19. Each CDR3 protein gets one entry after TCRdb re-called the 5' RACE reads with MiXCR. Among approximately 110,000 distinct CDR3 sequences listed, approximately 22% were seen once. Sequencing was done on a sample of PBMCs or a T cell subset sorted from them (not recorded which). The receptors shown here come from a young man who had mild COVID-19 (a few samples of this study predate the infection). Cell type and time point are not known.

CDR3 sequence reads: CASSEGLVLEEKLFF. The CDR3 nucleotides read TGTGCCAGCAGTGAAGGGTTAGTCTTAGAAGAAAAACTGTTTTTT. The genes are TRBV2 and TRBJ1-4; D not certain. CDR1 is SNHLY, CDR2 FYNNEI, per germline. Trimming pared 1 base from V and 8 bases from J, leaving 14 bases between. The CDR3 sequence is 15 residues long.

In this sample, this clonotype turned up a few times. The chain combines TRBV5-1 with TRBJ1-1; no definite D call. Deletions cut 7 bases from V and 4 bases from J, with 11 bases between. The germline gives CDR1 SGHRS, CDR2 YFSETQ. CDR3 length equals 12 residues. CDR3 sequence (DNA): TGCGCCAGCGGATACGGGAGCACTGAAGCTTTCTTT. Its translation: CASGYGSTEAFF.

J is TRBJ2-2 and V is TRBV27; unclear D gene. V was shortened by 5 bases and J by 6 bases, with 10 bases between the two germline ends. This CDR3 has 13 amino acids. Germline V CDR1 and CDR2: MNHEY, SMNVEV (reference sequence). As DNA, the CDR3 is TGTGCCAGCAGTCCGACGTCGGCCGGGGAGCTGTTTTTT. Translated, it gives CASSPTSAGELFF.

This clonotype was counted between two and nine times. This chain joins TRBV7-2 and TRBJ2-7; D might be TRBD2 (6 bases). The CDR3 totals 15 residues. The V end lost 2 bases, the J end lost 2 bases, and 13 bases lay between the germline ends. CDR1 SGHTA and CDR2 FQGNSA come from the germline V gene. The CDR3 loop reads CASSLWGDGAYEQYF. In DNA form, the CDR3 reads TGTGCCAGCAGCTTATGGGGGGACGGAGCCTACGAGCAGTACTTC.

CDR3 DNA sequence: TGCGCCAGCAGCTTGTCCGGGGGGACGAACACTGAAGCTTTCTTT. As protein: CASSLSGGTNTEAFF. The chain carries TRBV5-1 and TRBJ1-1, with D possibly being TRBD1 (5 bases). The germline V gene has CDR1 SGHRS and CDR2 YFSETQ. This CDR3 spans 15 amino acids. Trimming pared 1 base from V and 1 base from J, leaving 11 bases between.

This clonotype was detected only a few times. The rearrangement joins TRBV5-1 to TRBJ2-3; the D gene could be TRBD1 or TRBD2 (5 bases each). Trimming took off 0 bases at V and 3 bases at J, with 11 bases between the two ends. This CDR3 is built from 15 residues. Germline lookup yields CDR1 SGHRS and CDR2 YFSETQ. This chain's CDR3 is CASSLERGGTDTQYF. The CDR3 nucleotides read TGCGCCAGCAGCTTGGAGAGGGGCGGGACAGATACGCAGTATTTT.

This clonotype has a handful of counts. The rearrangement links TRBV18 to TRBJ1-1; 8 nucleotides match TRBD1. This CDR3 spans 15 amino acids. With 4 bases clipped from V and 7 bases from J, the junction kept 11 bases outside the gene matches. Germline loops: CDR1 KGHSH, CDR2 LQKENI. Here the CDR3 DNA reads TGTGCCAGCTCACAAAGACAGGGGATCTCCATTGAAGCTTTCTTT. This sequence encodes CASSQRQGISIEAFF.

The chain joins TRBV15 to TRBJ1-3; the D is unclear. This CDR3 contains 15 residues. Germline V gene data show CDR1 as LNHNV and CDR2 as YYDKDF (reference sequence). V lost 1 base to trimming and J lost 2 bases, with 9 bases between them. The CDR3 nucleotides read TGTGCCACCAGCAGAGCCGCGGCAGCTGGAAACACCATATATTTT. Translation: CATSRAAAAGNTIYF. Based on the CDR3 plus reference TRBV15 and TRBJ1-3, the full variable domain is DAMVIQNPRYQVTQFGKPVTLSCSQTLNHNVMYWYQQKSSQAPKLLFHYYDKDFNNEADTPDNFQSRRPNTSFCFLDIRSPGLGDTAMYLCATSRAAAAGNTIYFGEGSWLTVV.

This clonotype has ten or more counts. The rearrangement uses TRBV5-1 and TRBJ2-7; 9 nucleotides agree with TRBD1. The germline V gene encodes CDR1 SGHRS and CDR2 YFSETQ. Trimming removed 7 bases from V and 0 bases from J; junction bases left unmatched: 5. The length of the CDR3 is 14 residues. The CDR3 sequence: CASRGTGSSYEQYV. CDR3 nucleotide sequence: TGCGCCAGCCGCGGGACAGGGAGCTCCTACGAGCAGTACGTC.

The chain uses TRBV28 and TRBJ1-6; the D is unclear. The CDR3 covers 13 residues. CDR1 is MDHEN, CDR2 SYDVKM, per germline. Trimming left V 4 bases short and J 13 bases short, with 14 bases between. The CDR3 DNA reads as TGTGCCAGCAGTTCACACGGGGTGGTTCCCCTCCACTTT. Protein: CASSSHGVVPLHF.

The chain carries TRBV3-1 and TRBJ2-1, with D possibly being TRBD1 (5 bases). Looked up from germline, CDR1 is LGHDT and CDR2 is YNNKEL (reference sequence). The CDR3 is 16 amino acids. V lost 0 bases, J lost 5 bases, and 14 bases lay in between. Written as DNA, the CDR3 is TGTGCCAGCAGCCAAGATCGCCTAGTGGGGCACAATGAGCAGTTCTTC. Its protein is CASSQDRLVGHNEQFF.

CDR3 loop: CAISRGLTQPQHF. In DNA, the CDR3 is TGTGCCATCAGCCGGGGGCTCACTCAGCCCCAGCATTTT. The chain uses TRBV10-3 and TRBJ1-5, with D possibly being TRBD1 (6 bases). This CDR3 is built from 13 residues. Germline values: CDR1 ENHRY, CDR2 SYGVKD. Trimming stripped 6 bases from V and 6 bases from J, with 12 bases between.

This chain joins TRBV7-2 and TRBJ2-1; 8 nucleotides align to TRBD1. CDR1 and CDR2 from the germline V gene are SGHTA and FQGNSA. The CDR3 has 16 amino acids. With V trimmed by 1 base and J by 2 bases, 4 bases remained unmatched. The CDR3 loop reads CASSLGTGFAYNEQFF. CDR3 DNA: TGTGCCAGCAGCTTAGGGACAGGGTTCGCCTACAATGAGCAGTTCTTC.

This clonotype was found a few times. This chain connects TRBV12-3 or TRBV12-4 to TRBJ2-3; 7 bases line up with TRBD2. V shed 7 bases and J 6 bases; nucleotides not matched to a gene: 13. CDR3 length: 15 amino acids. CDR3 sequence: CASNFATGGADTQYF. DNA of the CDR3: TGTGCCAGCAACTTCGCAACGGGGGGAGCTGATACGCAGTATTTT.